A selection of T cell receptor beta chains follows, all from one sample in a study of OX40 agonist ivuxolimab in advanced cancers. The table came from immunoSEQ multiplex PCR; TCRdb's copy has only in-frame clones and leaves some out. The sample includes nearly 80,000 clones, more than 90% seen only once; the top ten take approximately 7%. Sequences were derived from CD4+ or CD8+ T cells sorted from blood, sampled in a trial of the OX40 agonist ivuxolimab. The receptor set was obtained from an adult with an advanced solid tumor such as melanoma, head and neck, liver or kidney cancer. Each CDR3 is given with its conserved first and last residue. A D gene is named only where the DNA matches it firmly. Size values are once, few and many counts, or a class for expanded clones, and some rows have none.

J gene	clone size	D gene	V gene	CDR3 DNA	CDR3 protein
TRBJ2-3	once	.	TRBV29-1	TGCAGCGTTGGAGACGGGGGCACAACGCAGTATTTT	CSVGDGGTTQYF
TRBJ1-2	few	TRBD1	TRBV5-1	TGCGCCAGCAGCCCCGGACAGGGAAACTATGGCTACACCTTC	CASSPGQGNYGYTF
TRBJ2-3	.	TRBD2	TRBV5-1	TGCGCCAGCAGCTTTTCCCTAGCGGGAGATACAGATACGCAGTATTTT	CASSFSLAGDTDTQYF
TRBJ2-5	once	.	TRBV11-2	TGTGCCAGCAGCACCCTGGGGGGTCTGGAGACCCAGTACTTC	CASSTLGGLETQYF
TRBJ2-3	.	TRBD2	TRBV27	TGTGCCAGCAGCTTCGGACTAGCGACTAGCACAGATACGCAGTATTTT	CASSFGLATSTDTQYF
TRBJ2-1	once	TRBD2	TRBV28	TGTGCCAGCAGCCCCTTCGGACTAGCGGGAGAGGTGAATGAGCAGTTCTTC	CASSPFGLAGEVNEQFF
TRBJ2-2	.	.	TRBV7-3	TGTGCCAGCAGCTTAGGGCCCAAAGACACCGGGGAGCTGTTTTTT	CASSLGPKDTGELFF
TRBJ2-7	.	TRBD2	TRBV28	TGTGCCAGCAGTTTATCTAGCGGGAGCTCCTACGAGCAGTACTTC	CASSLSSGSSYEQYF
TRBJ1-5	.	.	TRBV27	TGTGCCAGCAGTTTACGGTTTTATAGCAATCAGCCCCAGCATTTT	CASSLRFYSNQPQHF
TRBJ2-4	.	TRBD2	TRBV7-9	TGTGCCAGCAGCTCATTAGACCTGGGACTAATTAAAAACATTCAGTACTTC	CASSSLDLGLIKNIQYF
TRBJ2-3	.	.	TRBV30	TGTGCCTGGAGTGAGGGTGGGAGGACAGATACGCAGTATTTT	CAWSEGGRTDTQYF
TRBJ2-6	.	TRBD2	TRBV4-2	TGTGCCAGCAGCCAAGGTGGGGGGGCTGGGGCCAACGTCCTGACTTTC	CASSQGGGAGANVLTF
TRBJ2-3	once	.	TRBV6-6	TGTGCCAGCAGTTACGGAGATACGCAGTATTTT	CASSYGDTQYF
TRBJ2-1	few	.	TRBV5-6	TGTGCCAGCAGCCCACTGACCGAGTCCTACAATGAGCAGTTCTTC	CASSPLTESYNEQFF
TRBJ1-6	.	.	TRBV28	TGTGCCGCAGCCGGGGTTTCACCCCTCCACTTT	CAAAGVSPLHF
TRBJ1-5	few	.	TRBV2	TGTGCCAGCAGTGAAGGGAGGGCTCAGCCCCAGCATTTT	CASSEGRAQPQHF
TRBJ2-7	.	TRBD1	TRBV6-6	TGTGCCAGCGGCGCCGGACAGGGGGCCTCCTACGAGCAGTACTTC	CASGAGQGASYEQYF